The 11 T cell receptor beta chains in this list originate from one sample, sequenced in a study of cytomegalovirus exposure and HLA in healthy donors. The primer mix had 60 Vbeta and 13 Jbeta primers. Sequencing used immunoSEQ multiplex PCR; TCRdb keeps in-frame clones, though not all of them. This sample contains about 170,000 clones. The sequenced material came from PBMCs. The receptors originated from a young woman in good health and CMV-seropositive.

In nucleotides, the CDR3 is TGTGCCAGCAGCTTGACAGGGGGCTTGTCAGATACGCAGTATTTT. Residues: CASSLTGGLSDTQYF. The chain combines TRBV13 with TRBJ2-3, with 10 bases fitting TRBD1. The ends lost 3 bases at V and 4 bases at J; junction bases unmatched: 4. The CDR3 extends over 15 amino acids. From germline, CDR1 is PRHDT and CDR2 FYEKMQ (reference sequence).

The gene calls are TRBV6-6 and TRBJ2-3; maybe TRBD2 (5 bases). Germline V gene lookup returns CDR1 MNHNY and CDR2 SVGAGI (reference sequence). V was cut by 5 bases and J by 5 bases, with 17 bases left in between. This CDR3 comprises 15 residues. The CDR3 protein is CASSPRAASGDTQYF. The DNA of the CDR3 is TGTGCCAGCAGTCCCCGAGCGGCTTCGGGAGATACGCAGTATTTT.

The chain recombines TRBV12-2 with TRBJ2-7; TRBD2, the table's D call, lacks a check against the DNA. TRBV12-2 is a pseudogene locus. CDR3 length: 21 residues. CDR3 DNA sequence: TGTGCAAGTCGCTCAACCTACGGGGACCCTCTACCGGGACTGCCCTCCTACGAGCAGTACTTC. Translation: CASRSTYGDPLPGLPSYEQYF.

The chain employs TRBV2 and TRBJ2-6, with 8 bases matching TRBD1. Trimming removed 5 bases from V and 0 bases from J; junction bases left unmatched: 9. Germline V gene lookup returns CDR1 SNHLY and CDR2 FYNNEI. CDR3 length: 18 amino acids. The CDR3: CASSSRTGLSSGANVLTF. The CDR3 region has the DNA TGTGCCAGCAGTTCCCGGACAGGGCTCAGCTCTGGGGCCAACGTCCTGACTTTC.

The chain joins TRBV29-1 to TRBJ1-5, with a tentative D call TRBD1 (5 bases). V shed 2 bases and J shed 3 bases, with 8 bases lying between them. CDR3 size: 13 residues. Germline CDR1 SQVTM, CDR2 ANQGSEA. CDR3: CSVEQGINQPQHF. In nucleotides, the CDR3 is TGCAGCGTTGAACAGGGAATCAATCAGCCCCAGCATTTT.

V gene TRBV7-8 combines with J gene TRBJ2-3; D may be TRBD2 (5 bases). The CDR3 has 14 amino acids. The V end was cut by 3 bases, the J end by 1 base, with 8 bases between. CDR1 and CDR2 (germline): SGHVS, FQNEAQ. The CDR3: CASSFLAGTDTQYF. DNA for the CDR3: TGTGCCAGCAGCTTCCTAGCAGGCACAGATACGCAGTATTTT.

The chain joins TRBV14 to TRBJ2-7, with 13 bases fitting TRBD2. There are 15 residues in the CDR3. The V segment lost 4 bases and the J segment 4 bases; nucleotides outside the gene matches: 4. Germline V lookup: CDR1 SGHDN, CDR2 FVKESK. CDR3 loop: CASSRGTSGVYEQYF. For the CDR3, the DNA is TGTGCCAGCAGCCGGGGGACTAGCGGGGTTTACGAGCAGTACTTC.

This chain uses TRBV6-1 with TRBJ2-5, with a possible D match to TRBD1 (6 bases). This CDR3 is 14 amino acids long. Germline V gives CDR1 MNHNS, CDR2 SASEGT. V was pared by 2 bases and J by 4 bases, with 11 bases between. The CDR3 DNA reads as TGTGCCAGCAGTGAATCCTGGGGGCGAGAGACCCAGTACTTC. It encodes CASSESWGRETQYF.

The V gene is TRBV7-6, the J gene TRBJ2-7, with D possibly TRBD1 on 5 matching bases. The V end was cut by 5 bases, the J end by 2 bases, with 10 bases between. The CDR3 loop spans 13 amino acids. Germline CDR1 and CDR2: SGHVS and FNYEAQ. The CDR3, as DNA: TGTGCCAGCAGCCCGGACACCCCCTACGAGCAGTACTTC. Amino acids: CASSPDTPYEQYF. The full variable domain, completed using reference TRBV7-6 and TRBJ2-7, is GAGVSQSPRYKVTKRGQDVALRCDPISGHVSLYWYRQALGQGPEFLTYFNYEAQQDKSGLPNDRFSAERPEGSISTLTIQRTEQRDSAMYRCASSPDTPYEQYFGPGTRLTVT.

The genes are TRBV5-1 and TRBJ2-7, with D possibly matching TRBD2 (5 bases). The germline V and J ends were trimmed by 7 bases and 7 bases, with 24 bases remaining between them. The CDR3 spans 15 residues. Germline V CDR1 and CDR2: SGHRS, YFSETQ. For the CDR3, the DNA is TGCGCCAGCGCACTAGAGTTCTACTCCCCGAAGGAGCAGTACTTC. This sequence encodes CASALEFYSPKEQYF.

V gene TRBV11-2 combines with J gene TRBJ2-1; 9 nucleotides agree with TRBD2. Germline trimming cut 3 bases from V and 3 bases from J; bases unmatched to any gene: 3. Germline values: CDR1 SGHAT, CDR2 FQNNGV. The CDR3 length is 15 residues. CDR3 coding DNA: TGTGCCAGCAGCTTCGTAGCGGGGGACTACAATGAGCAGTTCTTC. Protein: CASSFVAGDYNEQFF.